This T cell receptor (beta chain) is from a study of T cell changes during pregnancy in multiple sclerosis. Sequencing was performed with immunoSEQ multiplex PCR; in TCRdb, only in-frame clones are kept and a portion is missing. The top ten clones hold about 2.3% of a sample with 75,000 to 100,000 clones, around 92% of them seen once. The clonotype was recovered from a female donor in good health, enrolled as a control in a pregnancy study. The sample was peripheral blood, taken after pregnancy.

The CDR3 reads CSVKAVILDEQFF. The CDR3 nucleotides are TGCAGCGTTAAGGCGGTTATTCTCGATGAGCAGTTCTTC. V gene TRBV29-1 combines with J gene TRBJ2-1; D is unresolved. With 5 bases removed from V and 8 bases from J, the gap between germline ends came to 16 bases. The CDR3 has 13 residues. Germline V gives CDR1 SQVTM, CDR2 ANQGSEA.